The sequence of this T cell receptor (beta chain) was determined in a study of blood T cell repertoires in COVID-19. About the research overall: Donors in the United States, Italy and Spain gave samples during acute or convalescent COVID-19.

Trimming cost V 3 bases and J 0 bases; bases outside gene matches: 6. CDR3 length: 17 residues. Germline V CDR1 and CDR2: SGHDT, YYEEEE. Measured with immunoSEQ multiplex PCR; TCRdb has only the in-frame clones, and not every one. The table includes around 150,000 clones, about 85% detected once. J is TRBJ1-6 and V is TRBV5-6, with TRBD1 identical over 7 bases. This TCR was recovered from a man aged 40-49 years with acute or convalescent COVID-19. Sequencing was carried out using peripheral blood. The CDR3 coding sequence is TGTGCCAGCAGCTCGGGGACAGCGAGCTCCTATAATTCACCCCTCCACTTT. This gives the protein CASSSGTASSYNSPLHF.